These T cell receptor beta chains were read from a single sample in a study of cytomegalovirus exposure and HLA in healthy donors. Sequenced by immunoSEQ multiplex PCR; TCRdb stores in-frame clones only, minus some. This sample has 200,000 or so clones, with 70% to 90% found just once. Specimen: PBMCs. All receptors derive from a woman between 18 and 29 years old in good health and CMV-seronegative. Each CDR3 is given with its conserved first and last residue. Clone size is given for some rows only: seen once, a few or many times, or a class if the clone is expanded.

-,TRBJ1-1,TRBV4-1,CASSPDSRNTEAFF
many,TRBJ1-4,TRBV10-3,CAIRGSLNEKLFF
-,TRBJ2-1,TRBV19,CASSIRVGSYNEQFF
-,TRBJ1-2,TRBV6-6,CASSSDRTGYTF
-,TRBJ1-3,TRBV5-4,CASSHREGPGNTIYF
-,TRBJ2-7,TRBV27,CASSFRASTGQAYEQYF
-,TRBJ2-1,TRBV5-1,CASSFEMGEQFF
-,TRBJ2-1,TRBV6-5,CASSSLNNEQFF
-,TRBJ1-1,TRBV9,CASSSAGGRAEAFF
-,TRBJ2-7,TRBV5-4,CASSLMAGRNYEQYF
medium-sized,TRBJ2-1,TRBV7-6,CASSLAGGVDEQFF
-,TRBJ2-5,TRBV7-8,CASSRGPQIAERGTQYF
-,TRBJ1-3,TRBV7-6,CASSPDRGPGNTIYF
-,TRBJ2-5,TRBV4-1,CASSPGLAGARETQYF
few,TRBJ1-2,TRBV11-2,CASSKTGAGGYTF
-,TRBJ1-1,TRBV6-1,CASIAVNTEAFF
-,TRBJ2-3,TRBV7-7,CASSPLVGRGEADTQYF
few,TRBJ1-2,TRBV30,CAWRGANYGYTF
-,TRBJ2-4,TRBV27,CASRRQGASSGLAKNIQYF
-,TRBJ2-5,TRBV4-1,CASSQAVPETQYF
once,TRBJ2-7,TRBV6-1,CASSADRGSYEQYF
-,TRBJ2-5,TRBV10-1,CASSSGGRETQYF
-,TRBJ1-5,TRBV15,CATSRDRLVRQPQHF
-,TRBJ1-5,TRBV29-1,CSVDRGGQPQHF
-,TRBJ2-7,TRBV25-1,CASSPATRFYEQYF
-,TRBJ1-2,TRBV28,CASSPTGNYGYTF
-,TRBJ1-1,TRBV29-1,CSVMDAEAFF
-,TRBJ1-1,TRBV18,CASSPPTAPNTEAFF
-,TRBJ2-2,TRBV4-1,CASSQLREVGTGELFF
-,TRBJ2-1,TRBV25-1,CASSLTPPAGGPNEQFF
-,TRBJ1-2,TRBV6-5,CASSYSGTGVYGYTF
-,TRBJ2-7,TRBV11-2,CASSLGRIYEQYF
-,TRBJ2-7,TRBV27,CASSLIAGGPNEQYF
-,TRBJ1-5,TRBV2,CASSTGGGWGNQPQHF
-,TRBJ1-6,TRBV6-6,CASSKKGIYNSPLHF
-,TRBJ2-1,TRBV10-2,CASRIAGGFVNEQFF
-,TRBJ2-3,TRBV5-1,CASSRGQGGRDTQYF
-,TRBJ2-2,TRBV7-3,CASSLTQGEDTGELFF
-,TRBJ1-2,TRBV6-1,CASSDSGSPRDGYTF
-,TRBJ1-4,TRBV27,CARKDGEKLFF
-,TRBJ2-1,TRBV14,CASSLGSGNEQFF
-,TRBJ2-1,TRBV18,CASSPPIAGYNEQFF
-,TRBJ2-7,TRBV4-2,CASSQELAGVDEQYF
-,TRBJ2-1,TRBV27,CASSLVSGRDNEQFF
-,TRBJ2-3,TRBV2,CASRLRGGDTQYF
-,TRBJ2-7,TRBV6-5,CASSSGLAGSAYEQYF
-,TRBJ2-7,TRBV7-6,CASSQNRDRVYEQYF
few,TRBJ1-5,TRBV10-3,CAISPDRGKQPQHF
-,TRBJ2-3,TRBV15,CATSRRDTDTQYF
-,TRBJ2-7,TRBV15,CATSPGPLGFHEQYF
-,TRBJ2-7,TRBV29-1,CSVEDGGTGGGRYEQYF
once,TRBJ2-1,TRBV5-1,CASSPGASGGAGEQFF
-,TRBJ1-1,TRBV7-8,CASSLYKGQPNTEAFF
-,TRBJ1-2,TRBV28,CASSSPGSSGGYTF
-,TRBJ1-2,TRBV19,CASSVGQGTPLDYGYTF